The next 23 T cell receptor beta chains were all read from a single sample in a study of blood T cell repertoires in COVID-19. TCRdb's copy holds only in-frame clones and misses some; the assay was immunoSEQ multiplex PCR. The table shows around 300,000 clones, with roughly 90% occurring only once. The sequenced sample was peripheral blood. The receptors were gathered from a woman aged 70-85 years with COVID-19, enrolled during active disease.

Turning to this clone: The sample carries other DNA sequences with the same CDR3. The V gene is TRBV29-1, the J gene TRBJ1-1, with D possibly being TRBD1 (5 bases). The germline V gene has CDR1 SQVTM and CDR2 ANQGSEA. The germline V and J ends were trimmed by 4 bases and 1 base, with 10 bases remaining between them. CDR3 length: 13 amino acids. CDR3 protein: CSVVRQTNTEAFF. The DNA of the CDR3 is TGCAGCGTTGTCAGACAGACGAACACTGAAGCTTTCTTT.

V is TRBV7-9 and J is TRBJ1-1; possible D gene TRBD1, 5 bases. The CDR3 runs 16 residues. V was cut by 1 base and J by 5 bases, with 17 bases left in between. Per the germline V gene, CDR1 is SEHNR and CDR2 is FQNEAQ (reference sequence). CDR3 nucleotide sequence: TGTGCCAGCAGCTTAGGAGTCGCCCGGGGGAGAACTGAAGCTTTCTTT. Protein product: CASSLGVARGRTEAFF.

This clone was counted a few times. V usage is TRBV30 and J usage is TRBJ1-6; a weak D match, TRBD1 (5 bases). This CDR3 contains 15 residues. The V end was cut by 0 bases, the J end by 14 bases, with 20 bases between. Germline CDR1 GTSNPN, CDR2 SVGIG (reference sequence). The CDR3 sequence: CAWSVLKKVGGTLHF. The CDR3 DNA sequence: TGTGCCTGGAGTGTACTGAAAAAGGTTGGGGGGACCCTCCACTTT.

The genes are TRBV29-1 and TRBJ2-2; 11 nucleotides match TRBD2. Per germline, CDR1 SQVTM and CDR2 ANQGSEA. The CDR3 sequence is 18 residues long. Trimming cost V 7 bases and J 6 bases; bases outside gene matches: 19. The CDR3 loop reads CSATDGVAGGQVAGELFF. As DNA, the CDR3 is TGCAGCGCCACCGACGGGGTAGCGGGGGGGCAAGTCGCCGGGGAGCTGTTTTTT.

The gene calls are TRBV7-9 and TRBJ1-1; D possibly corresponds to TRBD1 (6 bases). There are 14 residues in the CDR3. Germline CDR1 and CDR2: SEHNR and FQNEAQ (reference sequence). V shed 6 bases and J shed 1 base, with 12 bases lying between them. The CDR3 coding sequence is TGTGCCAGCAGTCTACAGGGCCCGAACACTGAAGCTTTCTTT. This translates into CASSLQGPNTEAFF.

The V and J genes are TRBV6-2 or TRBV6-3 and TRBJ2-6; TRBD1 aligns across 9 bases. This CDR3 has 16 amino acids. Germline lookup yields CDR1 MNHEY and CDR2 SVGEGT. Trimming took 5 bases from V and 0 from J; bases not matched to a gene: 2. The CDR3 loop is CASSGQGNSGANVLTF. The DNA for the CDR3 is TGTGCCAGCAGTGGACAGGGGAACTCTGGGGCCAACGTCCTGACTTTC.

V usage is TRBV13 and J usage is TRBJ2-3; D unresolved. CDR1 is PRHDT, CDR2 FYEKMQ, per germline (reference sequence). The CDR3 covers 11 residues. V shed 2 bases and J shed 6 bases, with 3 bases lying between them. The CDR3 coding sequence is TGTGCCAGCAGCTTATCGGATACGCAGTATTTT. Translating it yields CASSLSDTQYF. Looking up the rest from reference TRBV13 and TRBJ2-3 gives the full variable domain: AAGVIQSPRHLIKEKRETATLKCYPIPRHDTVYWYQQGPGQDPQFLISFYEKMQSDKGSIPDRFSAQQFSDYHSELNMSSLELGDSALYFCASSLSDTQYFGPGTRLTVL.

V is TRBV5-6 and J is TRBJ2-7; possible D gene TRBD2, 5 bases. The CDR3 sequence is 14 residues long. V lost 4 bases, J lost 1 base, and 12 bases lay in between. Germline lookup yields CDR1 SGHDT and CDR2 YYEEEE. Here the CDR3 DNA reads TGTGCCAGCAGCCTGGGGAGCAAATCCTACGAGCAGTACTTC. It yields the protein CASSLGSKSYEQYF.

The rearrangement links TRBV5-1 to TRBJ1-3, with D perhaps matching TRBD1 (5 bases). The germline V gene has CDR1 SGHRS and CDR2 YFSETQ. CDR3 length: 16 residues. V lost 2 bases to trimming and J lost 4 bases, with 16 bases between them. For the CDR3, the DNA is TGCGCCAGCAGCTTTTCAGGGATCTTCTCCGGAAACACCATATATTTT. This encodes CASSFSGIFSGNTIYF.

This clone has more than one count but fewer than ten. V and J are TRBV3-1 (or the pseudogene TRBV3-2) and TRBJ1-1; D is possibly TRBD1 (5 bases). The CDR3 covers 14 residues. V lost 1 base and J lost 8, with 14 bases in between. Germline V gene data show CDR1 as LGHDT and CDR2 as YNNKEL (reference sequence). The CDR3 nucleotides are TGTGCCAGCAGCCAAGTTAGGAAGACAGCCGAAGCTTTCTTT. As protein: CASSQVRKTAEAFF.

The chain carries TRBV7-9 and TRBJ1-1; D possibly corresponds to TRBD1 (5 bases). CDR3 length: 12 amino acids. From germline, CDR1 is SEHNR and CDR2 FQNEAQ (reference sequence). V was clipped by 3 bases and J by 6 bases, with 8 bases between them. Here the CDR3 reads CASSFDRSEAFF. The CDR3 DNA follows: TGTGCCAGCAGCTTTGACAGATCTGAAGCTTTCTTT.

The rearrangement uses TRBV4-1 and TRBJ1-1; D possibly corresponds to TRBD1 (5 bases). The V gene's germline CDR1 is MGHRA and CDR2 YSYEKL. CDR3 length: 16 amino acids. V gave up 2 bases and J gave up 3 bases, with 16 bases separating them. The CDR3 region is CASSQPVRRDYTEAFF. CDR3 nucleotide sequence: TGCGCCAGCAGCCAACCAGTCAGACGGGACTACACTGAAGCTTTCTTT.

This clone has more than one count but fewer than ten. The V and J genes are TRBV5-1 and TRBJ2-2, with 9 bases matching TRBD1. The CDR3 consists of 15 residues. The ends lost 2 bases at V and 3 bases at J; junction bases unmatched: 2. Germline V gene lookup returns CDR1 SGHRS and CDR2 YFSETQ. The CDR3 loop reads CASSLQGADTGELFF. Here the CDR3 DNA reads TGCGCCAGCAGCTTACAGGGGGCGGACACCGGGGAGCTGTTTTTT.

The CDR3 DNA reads TGTGCCTGGAGTCCCAGGTTATCCACCGGGGAGCTGTTTTTT. Protein: CAWSPRLSTGELFF. This rearrangement joins TRBV30 to TRBJ2-2; D is unclear. This CDR3 is built from 14 residues. Trimming cost V 2 bases and J 4 bases, with 11 bases left between them. CDR1 is GTSNPN, CDR2 SVGIG, per germline (reference sequence). Based on the CDR3 plus reference TRBV30 and TRBJ2-2, the full variable domain is SQTIHQWPATLVQPVGSPLSLECTVEGTSNPNLYWYRQAAGRGLQLLFYSVGIGQISSEVPQNLSASRPQDRQFILSSKKLLLSDSGFYLCAWSPRLSTGELFFGEGSRLTVL.

V is TRBV7-2 and J is TRBJ2-7; TRBD2 agrees at 13 bases. V dropped 1 base and J dropped 7; count of bases not matched to a gene: 13. The CDR3 runs 18 residues. Per the germline V gene, CDR1 is SGHTA and CDR2 is FQGNSA. DNA for the CDR3: TGTGCCAGCAGCTTAGAGGCGACGGGACTAGCGGGGCGGGGAGAGCAGTACTTC. Translating gives CASSLEATGLAGRGEQYF.

V gene TRBV5-1 combines with J gene TRBJ2-3; D is undetermined. There are 12 residues in the CDR3. The germline gives CDR1 SGHRS, CDR2 YFSETQ. V lost 3 bases and J lost 6, with 8 bases in between. The CDR3 sequence is CASSYSPDTQYF. CDR3 DNA: TGCGCCAGCAGCTACAGTCCGGATACGCAGTATTTT.

The V and J genes are TRBV5-1 and TRBJ2-3; 10 bases line up with TRBD2. Per germline, CDR1 SGHRS and CDR2 YFSETQ. Trimming at V came to 1 base and at J to 3 bases, leaving 2 bases not matched to a gene. This CDR3 has 15 amino acids. CDR3 DNA: TGCGCCAGCAGCTTGAGGACTAGCGGTACAGATACGCAGTATTTT. Amino acids: CASSLRTSGTDTQYF.

V gene TRBV7-9 combines with J gene TRBJ1-3; 9 nucleotides align to TRBD1. CDR3 size: 15 residues. Germline trimming cut 0 bases from V and 4 bases from J; bases unmatched to any gene: 1. The germline gives CDR1 SEHNR, CDR2 FQNEAQ (reference sequence). The CDR3 DNA follows: TGTGCCAGCAGCTTAGCGACAGGGGGAGGAAACACCATATATTTT. It specifies CASSLATGGGNTIYF.

CDR3 nucleotides: TGTGCCAGCAGCTTAGGACAGGGGGGGCCCTATGGCTACACCTTC. Translation: CASSLGQGGPYGYTF. The chain recombines TRBV7-9 with TRBJ1-2, with 9 bases fitting TRBD1. The trim removed 1 base at V and 4 bases at J, leaving 4 bases unmatched. From germline, CDR1 is SEHNR and CDR2 FQNEAQ (reference sequence). The CDR3 contains 15 residues.

The rearrangement links TRBV5-4 to TRBJ2-7; TRBD2 aligns across 8 bases. The V gene end was trimmed by 4 bases and the J gene end by 5 bases; junction bases not matched to a gene: 5. Germline V CDR1 and CDR2: SGHNT, YYREEE (reference sequence). The CDR3 is 13 amino acids. CDR3 protein: CASSRGGQDEQYF. In nucleotides, the CDR3 is TGTGCCAGCAGCCGCGGGGGGCAGGACGAGCAGTACTTC.

This chain uses TRBV9 with TRBJ2-4; no clear D gene. V was trimmed by 0 bases and J by 3 bases, leaving 16 bases between them. The CDR3 covers 17 residues. Germline lookup yields CDR1 SGDLS and CDR2 YYNGEE. CDR3 DNA: TGTGCCAGCAGCGTAGTGACACAAAAAGAGAGCAAAAACATTCAGTACTTC. Its translation is CASSVVTQKESKNIQYF.

The chain is built from TRBV29-1 and TRBJ1-2, with D perhaps TRBD1 (6 bases). Germline V gene data show CDR1 as SQVTM and CDR2 as ANQGSEA. V was pared by 6 bases and J by 2 bases, with 10 bases between. This CDR3 contains 12 residues. CDR3 bases: TGCAGCGTGGGGACACAAAACTATGGCTACACCTTC. Its protein product is CSVGTQNYGYTF.

The chain couples TRBV5-8 to TRBJ2-6; D gene uncertain. V lost 0 bases and J 1 base, leaving 5 bases between the germline ends. The CDR3 has 15 amino acids. Looked up from germline, CDR1 is SGHTS and CDR2 is YDEGEE. Here the CDR3 DNA reads TGTGCCAGCAGCTTGGTTCTGTCTGGGGCCAACGTCCTGACTTTC. Its translation: CASSLVLSGANVLTF.